The entry below gives a single TCR beta chain sequence along with its context. The data were obtained in a study of blood T cell repertoires in COVID-19. On the study more broadly: Spain, Italy and the United States supplied samples that represented acute and convalescent COVID-19. T cells, B-cell-depleted T cells, or PBMCs provided the cDNA or gDNA that served as material.

Authors' data handling: Estimation of nucleated cell counts was performed using reference gene primer amplification. Sequencing was performed with immunoSEQ multiplex PCR; in TCRdb, only in-frame clones are kept and a portion is missing. V and J calls plus clone size are reproduced from that table; the DNA served to infer D and trimming. The sample has 150,000 to 200,000 clones, around 80% seen once. V was trimmed by 5 bases and J by 2 bases, leaving 9 bases between them. The germline V gene has CDR1 LNHDA and CDR2 SQIVND (reference sequence). This CDR3 is 13 amino acids long. The sequenced sample consisted of peripheral blood. The chain has TRBV19 and TRBJ2-5, with D unclear. The receptor comes from a woman older than 75 with active or convalescent COVID-19. CDR3 sequence (DNA): TGTGCCAGTAGTGTGGCGGAACAAGAGACCCAGTACTTC. Its protein product is CASSVAEQETQYF.